The following is a T cell receptor beta chain sequence with its context. No antigen is known for it. TCR sequencing used cDNA made by reverse transcription of extracted RNA. Assay used: immunoSEQ multiplex PCR; TCRdb lists only in-frame clones, some missing. Among under 350,000 clones, about 62% were seen once, and the ten largest hold 1.8%. As to treatment: oral pan-JAK inhibitor, 5-10 mg twice daily. The entry originates in a study of CD8+ T cells in alopecia areata. Study-level background: Treated patients were scored for severity by percent of scalp affected. Study-wide findings and caveats: Lesional scalp, notably in alopecia totalis/universalis, had clonality above that of normal scalp. In scalp and blood, many expanded lesional clones persisted during tofacitinib.

V was pared by 3 bases and J by 0 bases, with 15 bases between. The CDR3 spans 16 residues. The germline CDR1 and CDR2 sequences are SQVTM and ANQGSEA. Material: CD4+ T cells sorted from blood, obtained at week 24, from a patient treated with tofacitinib. J is TRBJ2-1 and V is TRBV29-1; weak D call: TRBD2 (5 bases). This receptor was identified in a human donor with alopecia areata. CDR3 coding DNA: TGCAGCGTTGACGGCGGGCAGCCTAGCTCCTACAATGAGCAGTTCTTC. This gives the protein CSVDGGQPSSYNEQFF.